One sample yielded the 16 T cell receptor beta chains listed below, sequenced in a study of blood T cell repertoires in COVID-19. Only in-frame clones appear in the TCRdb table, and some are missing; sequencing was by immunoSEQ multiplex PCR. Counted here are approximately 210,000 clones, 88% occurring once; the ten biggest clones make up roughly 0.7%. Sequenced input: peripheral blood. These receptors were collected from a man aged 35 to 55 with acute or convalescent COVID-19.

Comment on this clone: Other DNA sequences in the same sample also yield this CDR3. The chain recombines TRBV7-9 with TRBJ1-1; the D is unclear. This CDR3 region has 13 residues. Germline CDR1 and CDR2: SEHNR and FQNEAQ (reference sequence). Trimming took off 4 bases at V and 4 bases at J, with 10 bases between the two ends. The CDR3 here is CASSSSRGTEAFF. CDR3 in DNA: TGTGCCAGCAGCTCGTCCCGGGGCACTGAAGCTTTCTTT.

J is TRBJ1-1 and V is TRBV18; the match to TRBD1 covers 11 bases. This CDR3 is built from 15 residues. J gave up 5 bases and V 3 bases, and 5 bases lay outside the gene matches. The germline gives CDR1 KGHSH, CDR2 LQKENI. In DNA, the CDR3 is TGTGCCAGCTCACCGTTGGGACAGGGGGGGACTGAAGCTTTCTTT. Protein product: CASSPLGQGGTEAFF.

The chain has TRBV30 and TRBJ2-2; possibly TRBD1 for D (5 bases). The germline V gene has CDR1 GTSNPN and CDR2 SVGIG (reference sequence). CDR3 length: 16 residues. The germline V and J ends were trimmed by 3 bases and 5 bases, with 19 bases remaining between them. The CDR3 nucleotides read TGTGCCTGGAGGGGGCCGTCCCAACCCCATACCGGGGAGCTGTTTTTT. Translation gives CAWRGPSQPHTGELFF.

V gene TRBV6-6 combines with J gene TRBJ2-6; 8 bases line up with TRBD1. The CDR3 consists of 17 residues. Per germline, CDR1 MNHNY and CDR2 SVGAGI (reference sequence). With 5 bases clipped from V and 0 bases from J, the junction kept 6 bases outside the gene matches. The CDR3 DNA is TGTGCCAGCAGTCCCGGGACAGGTTACTCTGGGGCCAACGTCCTGACTTTC. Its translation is CASSPGTGYSGANVLTF.

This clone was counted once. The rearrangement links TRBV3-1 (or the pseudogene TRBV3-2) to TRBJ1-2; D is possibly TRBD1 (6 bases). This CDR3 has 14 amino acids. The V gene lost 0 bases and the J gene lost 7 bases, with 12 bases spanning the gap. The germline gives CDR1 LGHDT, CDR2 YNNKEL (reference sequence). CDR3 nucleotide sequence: TGTGCCAGCAGCCAAGACAGGGGTTTAGGTGGCTACACCTTC. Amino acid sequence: CASSQDRGLGGYTF.

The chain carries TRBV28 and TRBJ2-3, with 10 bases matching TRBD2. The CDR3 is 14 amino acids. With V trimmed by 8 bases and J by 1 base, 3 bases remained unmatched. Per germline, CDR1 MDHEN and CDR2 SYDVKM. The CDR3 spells CASGTSGGTDTQYF. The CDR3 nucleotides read TGTGCCAGCGGCACTAGCGGGGGCACAGATACGCAGTATTTT.

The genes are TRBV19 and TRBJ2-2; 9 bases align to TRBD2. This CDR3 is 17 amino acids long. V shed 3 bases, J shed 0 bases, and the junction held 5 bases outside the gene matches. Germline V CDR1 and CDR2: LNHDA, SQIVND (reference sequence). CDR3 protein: CASSIRAGGTNTGELFF. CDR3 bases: TGTGCCAGTAGTATTCGAGCGGGGGGAACGAACACCGGGGAGCTGTTTTTT.

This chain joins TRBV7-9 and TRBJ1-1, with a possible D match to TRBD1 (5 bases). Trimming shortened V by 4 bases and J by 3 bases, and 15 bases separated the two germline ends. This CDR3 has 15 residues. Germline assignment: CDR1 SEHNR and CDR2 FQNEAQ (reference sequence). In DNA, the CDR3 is TGTGCCAGCAGCTCCCTAAGGTCGGGGGACACTGAAGCTTTCTTT. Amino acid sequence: CASSSLRSGDTEAFF.

The CDR3 DNA sequence: TGTGCCAGCTGGCACAGGGGGAATAGCAATCAGCCCCAGCATTTT. Its translation is CASWHRGNSNQPQHF. The gene calls are TRBV19 and TRBJ1-5; TRBD1 aligns across 8 bases. This CDR3 region has 15 residues. CDR1 and CDR2 (germline): LNHDA, SQIVND (reference sequence). The V and J ends lost 9 bases and 0 bases, in that order; junction bases with no gene match: 7.

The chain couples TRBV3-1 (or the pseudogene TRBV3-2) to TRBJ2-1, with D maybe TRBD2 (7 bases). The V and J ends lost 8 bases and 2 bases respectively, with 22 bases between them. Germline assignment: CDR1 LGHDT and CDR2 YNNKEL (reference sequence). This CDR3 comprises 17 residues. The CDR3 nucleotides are TGTGCCAGCGCCTTCTCGGGGGCGGGAGTCCCCTACAATGAGCAGTTCTTC. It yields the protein CASAFSGAGVPYNEQFF.

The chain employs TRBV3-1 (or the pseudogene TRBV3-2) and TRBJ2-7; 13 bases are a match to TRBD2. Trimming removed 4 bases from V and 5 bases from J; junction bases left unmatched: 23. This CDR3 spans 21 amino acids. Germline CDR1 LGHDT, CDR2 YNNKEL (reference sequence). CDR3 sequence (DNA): TGTGCCAGCAGCCCTTGGACAGGCCGAGCGGGACTAGCGGGGTACGTGAACGAGCAGTACTTC. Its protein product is CASSPWTGRAGLAGYVNEQYF.

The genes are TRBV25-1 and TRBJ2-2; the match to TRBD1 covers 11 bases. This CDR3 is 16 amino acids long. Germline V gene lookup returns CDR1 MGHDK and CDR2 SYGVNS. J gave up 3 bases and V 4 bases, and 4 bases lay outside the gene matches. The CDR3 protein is CASSAGTGGYTGELFF. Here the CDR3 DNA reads TGTGCCAGCAGTGCTGGGACAGGGGGTTACACCGGGGAGCTGTTTTTT.

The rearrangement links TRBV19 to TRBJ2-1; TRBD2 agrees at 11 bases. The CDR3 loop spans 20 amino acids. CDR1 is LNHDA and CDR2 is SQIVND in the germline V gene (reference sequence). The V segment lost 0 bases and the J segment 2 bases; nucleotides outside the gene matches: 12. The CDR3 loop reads CASSIDLGASGGPAYNEQFF. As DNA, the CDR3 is TGTGCCAGTAGTATAGATCTAGGGGCTAGCGGGGGGCCCGCCTACAATGAGCAGTTCTTC.

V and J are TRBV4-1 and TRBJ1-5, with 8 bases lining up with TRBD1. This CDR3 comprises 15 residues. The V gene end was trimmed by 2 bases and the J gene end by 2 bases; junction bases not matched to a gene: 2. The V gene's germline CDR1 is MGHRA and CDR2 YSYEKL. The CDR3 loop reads CASSQQDRGNQPQHF. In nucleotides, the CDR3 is TGCGCCAGCAGCCAACAGGACAGGGGCAATCAGCCCCAGCATTTT.

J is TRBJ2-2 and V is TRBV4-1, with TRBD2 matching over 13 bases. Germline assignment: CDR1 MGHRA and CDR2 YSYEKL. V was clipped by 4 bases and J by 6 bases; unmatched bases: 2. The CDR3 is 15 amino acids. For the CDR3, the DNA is TGCGCCAGCAGCCCGGGACTAGCGGGGTCCGGGGAGCTGTTTTTT. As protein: CASSPGLAGSGELFF.

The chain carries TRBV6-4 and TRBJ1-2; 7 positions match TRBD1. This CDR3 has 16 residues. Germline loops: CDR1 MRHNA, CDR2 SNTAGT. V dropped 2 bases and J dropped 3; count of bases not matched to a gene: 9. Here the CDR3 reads CASSDTNGQAYYGYTF. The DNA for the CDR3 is TGTGCCAGCAGTGACACCAACGGACAGGCCTACTATGGCTACACCTTC.